Each of the 23 T cell receptor beta chains below was sequenced from the same sample in a study of cytomegalovirus exposure and HLA in healthy donors. PCR amplification relied on 60 Vbeta primers (plus 13 Jbeta primers). Clones were read by immunoSEQ multiplex PCR, and TCRdb kept only the in-frame ones, dropping some. The repertoire shows 200,000 to 250,000 clones; the top ten hold 1.1%. The sample taken for sequencing was PBMCs. Receptor source: a girl aged 2 to 9 in good health and CMV-seropositive.

The chain uses TRBV5-1 and TRBJ2-1; D ambiguous. The germline gives CDR1 SGHRS, CDR2 YFSETQ. V lost 2 bases and J 7 bases, leaving 13 bases between the germline ends. CDR3 length: 14 amino acids. DNA of the CDR3: TGCGCCAGCAGCTTCACTGAAGTACGGAATGAGCAGTTCTTC. Residues: CASSFTEVRNEQFF.

The chain couples TRBV28 to TRBJ2-7, with 9 bases fitting TRBD2. The CDR3 sequence is 16 residues long. Germline V gives CDR1 MDHEN, CDR2 SYDVKM. The V segment lost 5 bases and the J segment 2 bases; nucleotides outside the gene matches: 10. CDR3 nucleotide sequence: TGTGCCAGCAGTCGGATCCGGGGGACTAGCCCCTACGAGCAGTACTTC. Translating it yields CASSRIRGTSPYEQYF.

V is TRBV7-7 and J is TRBJ2-7; possibly TRBD2 for D (6 bases). V lost 1 base, J lost 7 bases, and 17 bases lay in between. The CDR3 is 15 residues long. CDR1 and CDR2 from the germline V gene are SSHAT and FNYEAQ (reference sequence). The DNA of the CDR3 is TGTGCCAGCAGCTTAGGGCCCGGGAGCTCCACAGAGCAGTACTTC. Its protein product is CASSLGPGSSTEQYF.

The chain uses TRBV19 and TRBJ2-7, with D possibly TRBD1 on 6 matching bases. The CDR3 is made up of 14 amino acids. Germline CDR1 reads LNHDA; CDR2 reads SQIVND (reference sequence). V shed 5 bases and J shed 5 bases, with 16 bases lying between them. CDR3 DNA sequence: TGTGCCAGTAGTCCATCCAGGGGTCGGGACGAGCAGTACTTC. Translating it yields CASSPSRGRDEQYF.

The chain has TRBV7-3 and TRBJ1-1; D gene ambiguous. With 2 bases removed from V and 0 bases from J, the gap between germline ends came to 7 bases. Germline V lookup: CDR1 SGHTA, CDR2 FQGTGA. The CDR3 totals 14 residues. The CDR3 region has the DNA TGTGCCAGCAGCTTATTTCAGATGAACACTGAAGCTTTCTTT. This gives the protein CASSLFQMNTEAFF.

V is TRBV6-5 and J is TRBJ1-1; 8 bases are shared with TRBD1. V dropped 3 bases and J dropped 6; count of bases not matched to a gene: 3. Germline lookup yields CDR1 MNHEY and CDR2 SVGAGI. The CDR3 is 13 residues long. The CDR3 is CASSYPGQAEAFF. The DNA of the CDR3 is TGTGCCAGCAGTTATCCGGGACAGGCTGAAGCTTTCTTT.

V gene TRBV6-1 combines with J gene TRBJ2-5, with 7 bases identical to TRBD2. The J call may be wrong; the DNA end is better matched by TRBJ2-7. There are 15 residues in the CDR3. Germline V lookup: CDR1 MNHNS, CDR2 SASEGT. CDR3 residues: CASSVAGVSSYEQYF. The CDR3 DNA sequence: TGTGCCAGCAGTGTTGCGGGAGTTAGCTCCTACGAGCAGTACTTC.

V is TRBV18 and J is TRBJ1-2, with D uncertain. Germline V gives CDR1 KGHSH, CDR2 LQKENI. The ends were cut back, 0 bases at V and 7 bases at J, with 12 bases in the middle. CDR3 size: 14 residues. CDR3 residues: CASSPPSGPPGYTF. CDR3 coding DNA: TGTGCCAGCTCACCACCGTCGGGTCCACCTGGCTACACCTTC.

V and J are TRBV11-2 and TRBJ2-5, with a possible D match to TRBD2 (5 bases). The CDR3 extends over 15 amino acids. Trimming removed 1 base from V and 1 base from J, with 10 bases in between. Germline V CDR1 and CDR2: SGHAT, FQNNGV. The CDR3 reads CASSLGTVSQETQYF. Here the CDR3 DNA reads TGTGCCAGCAGCTTAGGGACTGTAAGCCAAGAGACCCAGTACTTC.

This sequence joins TRBV28 and TRBJ2-3; D is unclear. The length of the CDR3 is 14 residues. Trimming took off 7 bases at V and 0 bases at J, with 11 bases between the two ends. CDR1 is MDHEN, CDR2 SYDVKM, per germline. CDR3 loop: CASTRLTSTDTQYF. DNA for the CDR3: TGTGCCAGCACAAGGTTGACTAGCACAGATACGCAGTATTTT.

The chain carries TRBV2 and TRBJ1-2; 9 nucleotides line up with TRBD1. Germline values: CDR1 SNHLY, CDR2 FYNNEI. This CDR3 comprises 18 residues. The V gene end was trimmed by 4 bases and the J gene end by 5 bases; junction bases not matched to a gene: 17. CDR3 in DNA: TGTGCCAGCAGTGCCAAGCCTACATCGGGACAGGGCAGTTATGGCTACACCTTC. This codes for CASSAKPTSGQGSYGYTF.

This chain joins TRBV6-5 and TRBJ2-1; 7 bases fit TRBD1. Trimming took 4 bases from V and 8 from J; bases not matched to a gene: 14. Germline CDR1 is MNHEY and CDR2 is SVGAGI. The CDR3 length is 16 residues. The CDR3 DNA reads TGTGCCAGCAGTTCCGAACAGGGGAGAGGGATGGATGAGCAGTTCTTC. Translation gives CASSSEQGRGMDEQFF.

The rearrangement joins TRBV6-4 to TRBJ1-1; 9 bases map to TRBD1. With 11 bases clipped from V and 3 bases from J, the junction kept 22 bases outside the gene matches. Germline V gene sequence: CDR1 MRHNA, CDR2 SNTAGT. This CDR3 has 18 residues. The CDR3 coding sequence is TGTGCCGCCCAGGACCCGGGACAGGGAAAAGAAGAGGACACTGAAGCTTTCTTT. Its translation is CAAQDPGQGKEEDTEAFF.

The genes are TRBV7-3 and TRBJ2-3, with D unclear. From germline, CDR1 is SGHTA and CDR2 FQGTGA. The CDR3 has 14 residues. V was cut by 3 bases and J by 2 bases, with 9 bases left in between. In DNA, the CDR3 is TGTGCCAGCAGCTTTAACTGGTCCACAGATACGCAGTATTTT. Protein: CASSFNWSTDTQYF.

This chain connects TRBV7-9 to TRBJ1-1, with TRBD1 matching 7 bases. Germline CDR1 SEHNR, CDR2 FQNEAQ (reference sequence). V shed 1 base and J 4 bases; nucleotides not matched to a gene: 3. The CDR3 covers 14 residues. The CDR3 spells CASSLGAGGTEAFF. The DNA for the CDR3 is TGTGCCAGCAGCTTAGGGGCAGGGGGCACTGAAGCTTTCTTT.

The chain couples TRBV5-6 to TRBJ2-2; TRBD2 is a possible D gene (5 bases). CDR3 length: 13 residues. V was shortened by 2 bases and J by 6 bases, with 8 bases between the two germline ends. CDR1 and CDR2 (germline): SGHDT, YYEEEE. The DNA of the CDR3 is TGTGCCAGCAGCTTAGTCGGGGCCGGGGAGCTGTTTTTT. Encoded protein: CASSLVGAGELFF.

This chain joins TRBV28 and TRBJ2-6; 10 bases line up with TRBD2. The CDR3 covers 17 residues. V shed 6 bases and J 5 bases; nucleotides not matched to a gene: 10. Per germline, CDR1 MDHEN and CDR2 SYDVKM. The CDR3 reads CASRPSSSGSWANVLTF. In nucleotides, the CDR3 is TGTGCCAGCAGACCTAGCTCTAGCGGGAGCTGGGCCAACGTCCTGACTTTC.

The chain combines TRBV2 with TRBJ1-2; 11 nucleotides match TRBD1. The CDR3 is 16 residues long. In germline, CDR1 is SNHLY, CDR2 FYNNEI. The ends lost 6 bases at V and 3 bases at J; junction bases unmatched: 9. The DNA for the CDR3 is TGTGCCAGCAGGACAGGACAGGGGGCGACCTACTATGGCTACACCTTC. Its protein product is CASRTGQGATYYGYTF.

This chain connects TRBV19 to TRBJ2-7; 9 nucleotides line up with TRBD2. The CDR3 sequence is 13 residues long. From germline, CDR1 is LNHDA and CDR2 SQIVND (reference sequence). J gave up 2 bases and V 4 bases, and 0 bases lay outside the gene matches. CDR3 sequence (DNA): TGTGCCAGTAGTAGGACTAGCGCCTACGAGCAGTACTTC. Translation gives CASSRTSAYEQYF.

The V and J genes are TRBV6-1 and TRBJ2-5; a possible D gene is TRBD1 (6 bases). The V end was cut by 10 bases, the J end by 5 bases, with 20 bases between. The CDR3 length is 14 residues. Germline CDR1 reads MNHNS; CDR2 reads SASEGT. The DNA of the CDR3 is TGTGCCATTTCCCCGGGCCAGGGGCTGGAGACCCAGTACTTC. The encoded protein is CAISPGQGLETQYF.

The J gene is TRBJ2-5, the V gene TRBV6-6; 13 nucleotides match TRBD2. Germline CDR1 is MNHNY and CDR2 is SVGAGI (reference sequence). J gave up 3 bases and V 6 bases, and 4 bases lay outside the gene matches. The CDR3 is 15 amino acids. CDR3 in amino acids: CASSPTSGRKETQYF. DNA of the CDR3: TGTGCCAGCAGCCCGACTAGCGGGAGGAAAGAGACCCAGTACTTC.

Remarks on this clone: Germline and junction disagree at one end, which may indicate a read error. The chain employs TRBV9 and TRBJ1-5; D is possibly TRBD1 (5 bases). There are 15 residues in the CDR3. Germline V gene lookup returns CDR1 SGDLS and CDR2 YYNGEE. Here the CDR3 DNA reads TGTGCCAGCAGCGTAGGCGGGGGAAGCACTCAGCCCCAGCATTTT. Translated, it gives CASSVGGGSTQPQHF. Full variable domain (missing parts from reference TRBV9 and TRBJ1-5): DSGVTQTPKHLITATGQRVTLRCSPRSGDLSVYWYQQSLDQGLQFLIQYYNGEERAKGNILERFSAQQFPDLHSELNLSSLELGDSALYFCASSVGGGSTQPQHFGDGTRLSIL.

The rearrangement joins TRBV19 to TRBJ1-3, with TRBD1 as a possible D gene (6 bases). V was pared by 5 bases and J by 4 bases, with 12 bases between. From germline, CDR1 is LNHDA and CDR2 SQIVND (reference sequence). The CDR3 is 14 amino acids. DNA for the CDR3: TGTGCCAGTAGTTCGACAGGTCCGGGAAACACCATATATTTT. Amino acid sequence: CASSSTGPGNTIYF.